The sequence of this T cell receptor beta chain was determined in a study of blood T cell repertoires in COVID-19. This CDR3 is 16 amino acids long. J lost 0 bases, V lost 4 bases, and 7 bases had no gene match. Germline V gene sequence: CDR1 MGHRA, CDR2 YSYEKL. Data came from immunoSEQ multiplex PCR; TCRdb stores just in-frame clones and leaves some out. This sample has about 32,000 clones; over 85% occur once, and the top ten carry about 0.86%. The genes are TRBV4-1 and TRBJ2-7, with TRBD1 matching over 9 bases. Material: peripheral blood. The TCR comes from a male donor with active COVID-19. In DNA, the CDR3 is TGCGCCAGCAGCCGGGGACAGGGCCCGAGCTCCTACGAGCAGTACTTC. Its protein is CASSRGQGPSSYEQYF.